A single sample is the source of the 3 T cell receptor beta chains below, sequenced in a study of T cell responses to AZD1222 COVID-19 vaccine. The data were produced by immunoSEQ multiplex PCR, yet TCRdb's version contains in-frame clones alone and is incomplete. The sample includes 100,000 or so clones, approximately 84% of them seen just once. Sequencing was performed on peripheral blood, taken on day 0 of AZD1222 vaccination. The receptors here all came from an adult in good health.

For the CDR3, the DNA is TGTGCCAGCAGCAGCGCCTACGAGCAGTACTTC. This encodes CASSSAYEQYF. This sequence joins TRBV21-1 and TRBJ2-7; the table's D call of TRBD2 was not tested on the DNA. TRBV21-1 is a listed pseudogene. The CDR3 is 11 residues long.

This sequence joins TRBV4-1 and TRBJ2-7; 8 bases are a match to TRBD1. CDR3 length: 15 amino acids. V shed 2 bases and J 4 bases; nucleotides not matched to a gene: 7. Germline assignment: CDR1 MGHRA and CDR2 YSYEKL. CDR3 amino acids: CASSQLIQGVYEQYF. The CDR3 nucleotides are TGCGCCAGCAGCCAACTTATACAGGGGGTGTACGAGCAGTACTTC.

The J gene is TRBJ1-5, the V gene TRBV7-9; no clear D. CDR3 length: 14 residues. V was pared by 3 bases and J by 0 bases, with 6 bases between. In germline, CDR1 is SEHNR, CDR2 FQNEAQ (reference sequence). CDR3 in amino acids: CASSFQGSNQPQHF. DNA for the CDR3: TGTGCCAGCAGCTTTCAAGGTAGCAATCAGCCCCAGCATTTT.